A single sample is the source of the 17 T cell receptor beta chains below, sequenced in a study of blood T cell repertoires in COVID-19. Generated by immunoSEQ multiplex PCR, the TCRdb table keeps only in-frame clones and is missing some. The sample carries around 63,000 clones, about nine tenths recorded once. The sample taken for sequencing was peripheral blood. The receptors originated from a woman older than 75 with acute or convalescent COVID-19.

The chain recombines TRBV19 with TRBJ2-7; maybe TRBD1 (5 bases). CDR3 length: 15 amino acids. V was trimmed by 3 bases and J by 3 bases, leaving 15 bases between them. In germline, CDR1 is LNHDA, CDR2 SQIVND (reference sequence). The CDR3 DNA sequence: TGTGCCAGTAGTATGACGGTTCAGGGTAGCTACGAGCAGTACTTC. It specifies CASSMTVQGSYEQYF.

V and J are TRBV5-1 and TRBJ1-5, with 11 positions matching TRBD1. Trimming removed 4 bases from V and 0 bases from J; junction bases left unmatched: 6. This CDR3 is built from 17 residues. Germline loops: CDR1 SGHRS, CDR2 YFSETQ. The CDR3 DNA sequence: TGCGCCAGCAGCACCGGGACAGGGGGATTTAGCAATCAGCCCCAGCATTTT. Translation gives CASSTGTGGFSNQPQHF.

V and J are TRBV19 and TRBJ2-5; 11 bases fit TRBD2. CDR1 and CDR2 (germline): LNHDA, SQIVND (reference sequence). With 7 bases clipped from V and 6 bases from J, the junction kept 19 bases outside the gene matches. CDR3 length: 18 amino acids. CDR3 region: CASTDRPASGGLMQTQYF. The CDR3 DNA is TGTGCCAGTACCGATCGCCCGGCTAGCGGGGGGTTGATGCAGACCCAGTACTTC.

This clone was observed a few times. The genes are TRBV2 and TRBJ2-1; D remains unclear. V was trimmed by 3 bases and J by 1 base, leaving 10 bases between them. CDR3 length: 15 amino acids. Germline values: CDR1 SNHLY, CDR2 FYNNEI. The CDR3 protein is CASSDGRPSYNEQFF. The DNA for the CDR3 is TGTGCCAGCAGTGACGGTCGTCCATCCTACAATGAGCAGTTCTTC. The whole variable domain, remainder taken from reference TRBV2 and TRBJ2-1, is EPEVTQTPSHQVTQMGQEVILRCVPISNHLYFYWYRQILGQKVEFLVSFYNNEISEKSEIFDDQFSVERPDGSNFTLKIRSTKLEDSAMYFCASSDGRPSYNEQFFGPGTRLTVL.

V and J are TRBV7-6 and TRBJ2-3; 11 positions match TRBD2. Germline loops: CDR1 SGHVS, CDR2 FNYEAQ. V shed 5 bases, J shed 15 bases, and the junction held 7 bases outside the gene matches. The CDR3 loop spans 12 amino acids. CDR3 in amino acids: CASSNSGGAKYF. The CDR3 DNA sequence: TGTGCCAGCAGCAATAGCGGGGGGGCCAAATATTTT.

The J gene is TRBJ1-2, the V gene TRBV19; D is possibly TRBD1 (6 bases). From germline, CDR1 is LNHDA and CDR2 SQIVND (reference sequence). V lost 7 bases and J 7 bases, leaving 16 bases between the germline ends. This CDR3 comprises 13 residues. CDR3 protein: CASNADRSLGYTF. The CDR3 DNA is TGTGCCAGTAACGCCGACAGGTCCCTTGGCTACACCTTC.

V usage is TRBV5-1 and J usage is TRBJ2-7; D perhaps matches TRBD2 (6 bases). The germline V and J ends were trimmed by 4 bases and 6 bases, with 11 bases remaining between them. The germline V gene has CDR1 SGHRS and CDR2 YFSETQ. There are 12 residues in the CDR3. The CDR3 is CASSPAGFEQYF. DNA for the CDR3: TGCGCCAGCAGCCCTGCGGGGTTCGAGCAGTACTTC.

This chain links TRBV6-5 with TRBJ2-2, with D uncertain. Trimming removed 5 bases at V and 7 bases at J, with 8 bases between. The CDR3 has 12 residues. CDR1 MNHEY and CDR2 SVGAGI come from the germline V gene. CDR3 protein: CASSPYSGELFF. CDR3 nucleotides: TGTGCCAGCAGTCCTTATAGCGGGGAGCTGTTTTTT.

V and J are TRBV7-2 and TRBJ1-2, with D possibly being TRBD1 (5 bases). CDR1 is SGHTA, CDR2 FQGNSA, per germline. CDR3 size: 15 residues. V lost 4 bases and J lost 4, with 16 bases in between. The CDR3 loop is CASSSWGESGYGYTF. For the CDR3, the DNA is TGTGCCAGCAGCTCTTGGGGGGAGAGCGGCTATGGCTACACCTTC. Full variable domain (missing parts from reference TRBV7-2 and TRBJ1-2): GAGVSQSPSNKVTEKGKDVELRCDPISGHTALYWYRQSLGQGLEFLIYFQGNSAPDKSGLPSDRFSAERTGGSVSTLTIQRTQQEDSAVYLCASSSWGESGYGYTFGSGTRLTVV.

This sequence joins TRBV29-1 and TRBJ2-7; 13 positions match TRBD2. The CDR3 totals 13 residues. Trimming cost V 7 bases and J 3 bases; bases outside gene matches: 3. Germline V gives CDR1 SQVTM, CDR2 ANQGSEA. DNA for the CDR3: TGCAGCGCTGGACTAGCGGGAGTCTACGAGCAGTACTTC. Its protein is CSAGLAGVYEQYF.

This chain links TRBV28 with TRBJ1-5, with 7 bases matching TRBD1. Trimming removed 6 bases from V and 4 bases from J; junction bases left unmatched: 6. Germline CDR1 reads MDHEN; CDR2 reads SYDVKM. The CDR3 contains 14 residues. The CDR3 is CASRTLTGNQPQHF. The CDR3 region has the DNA TGTGCCAGCAGGACGTTGACAGGGAATCAGCCCCAGCATTTT.

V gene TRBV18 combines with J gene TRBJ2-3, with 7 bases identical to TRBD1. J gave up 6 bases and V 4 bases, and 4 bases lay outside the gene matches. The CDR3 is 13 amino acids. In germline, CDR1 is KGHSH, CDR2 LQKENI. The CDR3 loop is CASSRSQGDTQYF. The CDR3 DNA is TGTGCCAGCTCACGATCACAGGGGGATACGCAGTATTTT.

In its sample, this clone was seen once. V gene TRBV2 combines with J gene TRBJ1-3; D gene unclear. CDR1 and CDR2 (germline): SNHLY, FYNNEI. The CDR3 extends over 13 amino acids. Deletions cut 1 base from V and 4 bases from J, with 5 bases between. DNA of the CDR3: TGTGCCAGCAGTGAAGGGAGGGGAAACACCATATATTTT. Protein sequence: CASSEGRGNTIYF.

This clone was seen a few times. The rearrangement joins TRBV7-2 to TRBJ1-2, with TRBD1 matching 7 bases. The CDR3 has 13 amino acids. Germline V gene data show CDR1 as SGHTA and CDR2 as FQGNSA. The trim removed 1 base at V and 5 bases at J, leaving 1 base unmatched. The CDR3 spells CASSLVQGYGYTF. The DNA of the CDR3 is TGTGCCAGCAGCTTAGTACAGGGGTATGGCTACACCTTC.

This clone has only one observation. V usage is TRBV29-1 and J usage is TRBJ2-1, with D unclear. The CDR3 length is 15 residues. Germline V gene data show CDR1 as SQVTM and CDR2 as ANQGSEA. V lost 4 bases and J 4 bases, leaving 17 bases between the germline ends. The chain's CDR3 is CSVVSTNTPYNEQFF. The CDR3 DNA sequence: TGCAGCGTTGTAAGTACAAACACCCCTTACAATGAGCAGTTCTTC.

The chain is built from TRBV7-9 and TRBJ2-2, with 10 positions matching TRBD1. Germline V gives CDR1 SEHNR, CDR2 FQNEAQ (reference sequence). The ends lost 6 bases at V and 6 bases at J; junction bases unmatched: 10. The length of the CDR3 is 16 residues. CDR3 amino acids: CASSPRGTGESGELFF. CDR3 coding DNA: TGTGCCAGCAGTCCCCGAGGGACAGGGGAATCCGGGGAGCTGTTTTTT.

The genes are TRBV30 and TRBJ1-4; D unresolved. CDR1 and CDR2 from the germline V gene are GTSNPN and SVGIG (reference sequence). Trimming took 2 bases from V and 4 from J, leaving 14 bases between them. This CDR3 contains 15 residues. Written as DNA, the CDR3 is TGTGCCTGGAGTAAAGGTCGTGGAGGTAATGAAAAACTGTTTTTT. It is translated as CAWSKGRGGNEKLFF.